This T cell receptor (beta chain) was captured by sequencing in a study of CXCR3-negative and CXCR3-positive naive CD8 T cells. The study, taken as a whole, reports: Greater hydrophobicity was found in TRB CDR3s of CXCR3-positive naive cells than of CXCR3-negative naive cells.

The TRB cDNA libraries were prepared by 5' RACE with UMI labels. TCRdb reanalyzed the 5' RACE reads, giving one entry per CDR3 protein sequence and no DNA. The sample table sets out 75,000 to 90,000 distinct CDR3 sequences. This CDR3 is 17 amino acids long. Germline V gene data show CDR1 as SGHVS and CDR2 as FNYEAQ. About this clonotype: Its antigen is as yet unknown.

The receptor's source is a human donor in good health. Some clones in this sample may be carry-over from other donors' samples. The sequenced material came from naive CXCR3+ CD8+ T cells from blood. Subset reported: CD45RO-CCR7+CD27+CD95- naive CD8+ T cells expressing CXCR3 (TNR3+). The V and J genes are TRBV7-6 and TRBJ2-6; TCRdb's D gene call, TRBD2, goes unchecked for lack of DNA. CDR3 amino acids: CASSLRAGLSGANVLTF. Full variable domain (missing parts from reference TRBV7-6 and TRBJ2-6): GAGVSQSPRYKVTKRGQDVALRCDPISGHVSLYWYRQALGQGPEFLTYFNYEAQQDKSGLPNDRFSAERPEGSISTLTIQRTEQRDSAMYRCASSLRAGLSGANVLTFGAGSRLTVL.